These T cell receptor beta chains were read from a single sample in a study of T cell responses to AZD1222 COVID-19 vaccine. Assay used: immunoSEQ multiplex PCR; TCRdb lists only in-frame clones, some missing. The sample consists of 150,000 or so clones, roughly 90% of them appearing once. The sample consisted of peripheral blood, taken on day 0 of AZD1222 vaccination. These receptors were taken from an adult in good health. Both conserved end residues are part of each CDR3. A D gene is named only where the DNA matches it firmly. Clone size appears in some rows only: once, few, many, or a class for an expanded clone.

D,J,size,V,DNA,CDR3
NA,TRBJ1-2,NA,TRBV7-2,TGTGCCAGCAGCTTCCGCGGACTAAATTATGGCTACACCTTC,CASSFRGLNYGYTF
TRBD2,TRBJ2-7,NA,TRBV5-4,TGTGCCAGCAGCCCAGAGAGCGGGAAGACAACCTACGAGCAGTACTTC,CASSPESGKTTYEQYF
NA,TRBJ1-2,NA,TRBV6-5,TGTGCCAGCAGTAACACAGTCAGGGACGTCTATGGCTACACCTTC,CASSNTVRDVYGYTF
NA,TRBJ1-4,NA,TRBV6-5,TGTGCCAGCAGTTACCGGTCCCCCCAAAAACTGTTTTTT,CASSYRSPQKLFF
NA,TRBJ2-3,NA,TRBV7-2,TGTGCCAGCAGCTACGCCGGAGTGACCACAGGAGATACGCAGTATTTT,CASSYAGVTTGDTQYF
TRBD1,TRBJ1-2,few,TRBV29-1,TGCAGCGTTGGTGTGGGACAGGGCACGTATAGGAACTATGGCTACACCTTC,CSVGVGQGTYRNYGYTF
TRBD1,TRBJ2-1,NA,TRBV5-1,TGCGCCAGCAGCTTGGACCCGGGACAGGCCTACAATGAGCAGTTCTTC,CASSLDPGQAYNEQFF
NA,TRBJ1-1,NA,TRBV6-5,TGTGCCAGCAGTTACAAGACAGGGAACACTGAAGCTTTCTTT,CASSYKTGNTEAFF
NA,TRBJ1-5,NA,TRBV15,TGTGCCACCAGCAGGGAAACAAGACATTTCCCCAGTCAGCCCCAGCATTTT,CATSRETRHFPSQPQHF
NA,TRBJ1-2,NA,TRBV2,TGTGCCCGAAGCGCGGAGGGTATAAACTATGGCTACACCTTC,CARSAEGINYGYTF